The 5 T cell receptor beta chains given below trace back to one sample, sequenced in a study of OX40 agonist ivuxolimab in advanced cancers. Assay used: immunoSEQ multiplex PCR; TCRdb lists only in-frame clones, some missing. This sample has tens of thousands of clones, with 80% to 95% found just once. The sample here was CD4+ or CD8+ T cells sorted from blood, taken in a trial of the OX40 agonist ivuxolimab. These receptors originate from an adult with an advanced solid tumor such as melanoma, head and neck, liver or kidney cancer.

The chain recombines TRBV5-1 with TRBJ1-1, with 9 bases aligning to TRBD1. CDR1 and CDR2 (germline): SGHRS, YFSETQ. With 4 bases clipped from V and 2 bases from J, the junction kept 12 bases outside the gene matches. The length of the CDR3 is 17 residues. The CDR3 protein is CASSPRRDRDSNTEAFF. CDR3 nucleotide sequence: TGCGCCAGCAGCCCTCGGAGGGACAGGGACTCCAACACTGAAGCTTTCTTT.

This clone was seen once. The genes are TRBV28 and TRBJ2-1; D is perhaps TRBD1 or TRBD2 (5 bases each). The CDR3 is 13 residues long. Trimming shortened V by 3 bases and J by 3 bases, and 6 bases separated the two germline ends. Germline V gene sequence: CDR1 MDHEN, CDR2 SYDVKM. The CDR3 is CASSLGDYNEQFF. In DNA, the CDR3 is TGTGCCAGCAGTTTGGGGGACTACAATGAGCAGTTCTTC.

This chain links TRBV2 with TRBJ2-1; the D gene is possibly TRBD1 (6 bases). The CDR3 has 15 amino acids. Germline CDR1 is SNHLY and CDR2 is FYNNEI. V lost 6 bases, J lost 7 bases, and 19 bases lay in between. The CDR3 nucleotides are TGTGCCAGCAGCCCTGGACAGTTGGCGGTGAATGAGCAGTTCTTC. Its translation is CASSPGQLAVNEQFF.

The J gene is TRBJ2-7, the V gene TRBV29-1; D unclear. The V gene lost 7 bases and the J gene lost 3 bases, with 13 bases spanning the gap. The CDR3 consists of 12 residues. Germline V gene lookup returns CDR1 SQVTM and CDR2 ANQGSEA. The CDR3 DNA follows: TGCAGCGCCGAAGGCATTAGCTACGAGCAGTACTTC. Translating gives CSAEGISYEQYF.

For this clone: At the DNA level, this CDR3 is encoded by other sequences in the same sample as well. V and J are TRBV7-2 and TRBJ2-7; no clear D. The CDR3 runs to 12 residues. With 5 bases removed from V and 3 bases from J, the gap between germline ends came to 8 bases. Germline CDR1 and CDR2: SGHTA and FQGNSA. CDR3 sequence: CASSPTGYEQYF. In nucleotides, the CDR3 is TGTGCCAGCAGCCCAACCGGCTACGAGCAGTACTTC. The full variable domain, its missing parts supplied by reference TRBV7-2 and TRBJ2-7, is GAGVSQSPSNKVTEKGKDVELRCDPISGHTALYWYRQSLGQGLEFLIYFQGNSAPDKSGLPSDRFSAERTGGSVSTLTIQRTQQEDSAVYLCASSPTGYEQYFGPGTRLTVT.